This record covers a single T cell receptor beta chain. Its specificity is unknown. A second PCR of about 6 to 12 cycles used a sample-barcoded 5' primer and a J-beta primer mix. A single record per CDR3 protein comes from TCRdb applying MiXCR to the 5' RACE reads. The table has hundreds of thousands of distinct CDR3 sequences, around 25% seen once. There were at least 5 micrograms of total RNA extracted from every sample. This record belongs to a study of blood T cells in healthy people across ages. The CDR3 runs 15 residues. Looked up from germline, CDR1 is LGHDT and CDR2 is YNNKEL (reference sequence). V gave up 4 bases and J gave up 5 bases; unmatched junction bases: 10. Findings of the study overall: Older age coincided with a roughly linear decline in TCR beta diversity per million T cells.

The same sample was also studied in work on T cells of mothers and their children.

The rearrangement uses TRBV3-1 and TRBJ2-5, with 7 bases fitting TRBD1. Sequences were obtained from blood. The TCR sequence derives from a boy aged 10-17 years in good health. The CDR3: CASSPRDRVHETQYF. The CDR3 nucleotides read TGTGCCAGCAGCCCCCGGGACAGAGTACACGAGACCCAGTACTTC.